One sample yielded the 23 T cell receptor beta chains listed below, sequenced in a study of T cells in Graves' hyperthyroidism and ophthalmopathy. TCR beta CDR3 regions were amplified from RNA. The HTBI set primed first-round TCR CDR3 RT-PCR. MiXCR, applied by TCRdb to the multiplex PCR reads, yields one record per CDR3 protein. Counted here are about 570,000 distinct CDR3 sequences, about half occurring once; the ten biggest clones make up around 17%. The specimen was peripheral blood or thyroid tissue (not recorded which). Every receptor here comes from an adult woman with Graves' disease, either hyperthyroidism or ophthalmopathy (not recorded which).

The rearrangement uses TRBV5-1 and TRBJ1-4; perhaps TRBD1 as D (5 bases). Germline V gene lookup returns CDR1 SGHRS and CDR2 YFSETQ. The CDR3 sequence is 15 residues long. Trimming took off 6 bases at V and 7 bases at J, with 19 bases between the two ends. The CDR3 is CASTRDRGHSEKLFF. The CDR3 bases are TGCGCCAGCACCCGGGACCGGGGTCATAGTGAAAAACTGTTTTTT.

This clonotype was detected a few times. The chain couples TRBV24-1 to TRBJ1-5; possible D gene TRBD1, 5 bases. Between the trimmed V and J ends, which lost 2 bases and 11 bases, there was a span of 15 bases. CDR1 is KGHDR and CDR2 is SFDVKD in the germline V gene. There are 14 residues in the CDR3. The CDR3 DNA reads TGTGCCACCAGTGATTCCCAGGGAGTAGAGACCCAGCATTTT. This gives the protein CATSDSQGVETQHF.

Remarks on this clonotype: Here the CDR3 omits its conserved ending phenylalanine or tryptophan, so a read error is the likely source. Because the CDR3's place on the DNA is in doubt, the DNA is left out and the CDR3 is given as listed by TCRdb. V and J are TRBV6-6 and TRBJ1-1. The CDR3 numbers 8 amino acids, ends counted. CDR1 MNHNY and CDR2 SVGAGI come from the germline V gene (reference sequence). This CDR3 is CASSDGRL.

The rearrangement joins TRBV2 to TRBJ2-5; D uncertain. The CDR3 has 13 amino acids. Germline loops: CDR1 SNHLY, CDR2 FYNNEI. Trimming cost V 7 bases and J 5 bases, with 14 bases left between them. In nucleotides, the CDR3 is TGTGCCAGCACGTCCCAGCATCGGGAGACCCAGTACTTC. Encoded protein: CASTSQHRETQYF.

This clonotype has ten or more counts. J is TRBJ1-5 and V is TRBV6-1, with D unclear. V lost 7 bases and J lost 5, with 3 bases in between. The CDR3 is made up of 10 amino acids. The germline CDR1 and CDR2 sequences are MNHNS and SASEGT. The DNA of the CDR3 is TGTGCCAGCAACCATCAGCCCCAGCATTTT. It specifies CASNHQPQHF.

The CDR3, as DNA: TGCAGCGTTAGGGGTAGAAGCGGCTACACCTTC. Translation: CSVRGRSGYTF. The rearrangement uses TRBV29-1 and TRBJ1-2; a possible D gene is TRBD1 (5 bases). Germline V gene lookup returns CDR1 SQVTM and CDR2 ANQGSEA. The CDR3 sequence is 11 residues long. V was clipped by 5 bases and J by 8 bases, with 12 bases between them.

This clonotype was seen at least ten times. V and J are TRBV7-9 and TRBJ1-5; TRBD1 matches at 8 bases. J gave up 0 bases and V 4 bases, and 5 bases lay outside the gene matches. Germline loops: CDR1 SEHNR, CDR2 FQNEAQ (reference sequence). The CDR3 runs to 16 residues. The CDR3 is CASSSDRAHSNQPQHF. CDR3 nucleotides: TGTGCCAGCAGCTCGGACAGGGCCCATAGCAATCAGCCCCAGCATTTT.

The rearrangement links TRBV5-4 to TRBJ2-5; no definite D call. Germline V CDR1 and CDR2: SGHNT, YYREEE (reference sequence). Between the trimmed V and J ends, which lost 0 bases and 3 bases, there was a span of 12 bases. The CDR3 totals 15 residues. The DNA for the CDR3 is TGTGCCAGCAGCTTGGTGAAGGCCTTGAAAGAGACCCAGTACTTC. This translates into CASSLVKALKETQYF.

This clonotype was detected only once. The rearrangement joins TRBV12-3 or TRBV12-4 to TRBJ2-5; no reliable D call. The CDR3 contains 14 residues. Trimming took 1 base from V and 4 from J, leaving 10 bases between them. The CDR3 spells CASSLGGSAETQYF. CDR3 nucleotides: TGTGCCAGCAGTTTAGGGGGATCGGCAGAGACCCAGTACTTC.

The rearrangement links TRBV7-8 to TRBJ2-5, with a weak D call TRBD2 (6 bases). Deletions cut 1 base from V and 2 bases from J, with 14 bases between. CDR1 and CDR2 from the germline V gene are SGHVS and FQNEAQ. The CDR3 is 16 amino acids. The CDR3 sequence: CASSLVGGRGQETQYF. The CDR3 DNA is TGTGCCAGCAGCTTAGTGGGGGGAAGGGGTCAAGAGACCCAGTACTTC.

The chain has TRBV20-1 and TRBJ2-2; 10 nucleotides line up with TRBD1. Looked up from germline, CDR1 is DFQATT and CDR2 is SNEGSKA (reference sequence). Losses at the gene ends were 6 bases for V and 3 bases for J; bases not matched to a gene: 7. The CDR3 runs 15 residues. CDR3 nucleotide sequence: TGCAGTGCCACCGCCGGGACAGGGGACACCGGGGAGCTGTTTTTT. As protein: CSATAGTGDTGELFF.

The V call is TRBV5-4, the J call TRBJ1-6, with 8 bases identical to TRBD1. This CDR3 is 14 amino acids long. Trimming at V came to 5 bases and at J to 10 bases, leaving 8 bases not matched to a gene. Germline CDR1 is SGHNT and CDR2 is YYREEE (reference sequence). The CDR3, as DNA: TGTGCCAGCAGGCTGGACAGGGTGAGATCACCCCTCCACTTT. Translating gives CASRLDRVRSPLHF.

This clonotype appeared a few times. This rearrangement joins TRBV5-1 to TRBJ2-7; the D gene is possibly TRBD1 (6 bases). The germline V gene has CDR1 SGHRS and CDR2 YFSETQ. Trimming removed 0 bases from V and 0 bases from J, with 10 bases in between. The CDR3 has 15 residues. The CDR3 here is CASSLAQGTSYEQYF. The CDR3 DNA is TGCGCCAGCAGCTTGGCCCAGGGGACCTCCTACGAGCAGTACTTC.

V is TRBV5-1 and J is TRBJ2-5; no clear D gene. V dropped 5 bases and J dropped 1 base, with 9 bases sitting between them. CDR3 length equals 13 residues. The germline V gene encodes CDR1 SGHRS and CDR2 YFSETQ. The CDR3 coding sequence is TGCGCCAGCAGTGTCGCGATCCAAGAGACCCAGTACTTC. Protein sequence: CASSVAIQETQYF.

This clonotype was seen repeatedly, ten times or more. This chain joins TRBV20-1 and TRBJ2-5, with D maybe TRBD1 (5 bases). CDR3 length equals 14 residues. The V end lost 0 bases, the J end lost 5 bases, and 13 bases lay between the germline ends. Germline V CDR1 and CDR2: DFQATT, SNEGSKA (reference sequence). The chain's CDR3 is CSAREGQGWETQYF. Written as DNA, the CDR3 is TGCAGTGCTAGAGAGGGCCAGGGTTGGGAGACCCAGTACTTC.

This clonotype has at least ten counts. V usage is TRBV11-3 and J usage is TRBJ2-5, with TRBD1 matching 7 bases. Germline V gene data show CDR1 as SGHNT and CDR2 as YENEEA. CDR3 length: 13 residues. V dropped 11 bases and J dropped 5; count of bases not matched to a gene: 11. In DNA, the CDR3 is TGTGCCCCTGGGAACAGGGGTTCGGAGACCCAGTACTTC. Protein sequence: CAPGNRGSETQYF.

This clonotype showed up many times. A junction end diverges from the germline sequence, so it may reflect a read error. As DNA, the CDR3 is TGTGCCAGCAGCTTAGGAGGGGAATTACCCGCCTTT. Residues: CASSLGGELPAF. The chain employs TRBV5-8 and TRBJ1-3; possibly TRBD1 for D (5 bases). The CDR3 contains 12 residues. The germline CDR1 and CDR2 sequences are SGHTS and YDEGEE.

This clonotype has a single count. The gene calls are TRBV20-1 and TRBJ1-5; no firm D call. The CDR3 runs to 13 residues. The V end lost 1 base, the J end lost 4 bases, and 8 bases lay between the germline ends. In germline, CDR1 is DFQATT, CDR2 SNEGSKA (reference sequence). CDR3 bases: TGCAGTGCTAGAGGGGCCGCTAATCAGCCCCAGCATTTT. It specifies CSARGAANQPQHF.

This clonotype has at least ten counts. The genes are TRBV7-2 and TRBJ2-7; D is unclear. Germline V lookup: CDR1 SGHTA, CDR2 FQGNSA. CDR3 size: 15 residues. V lost 4 bases, J lost 1 base, and 14 bases lay in between. CDR3: CASSSSPLLSYEQYF. CDR3 sequence (DNA): TGTGCCAGCAGCTCCAGCCCACTTCTATCCTACGAGCAGTACTTC.

This clonotype was found many times. V is TRBV7-2 and J is TRBJ2-6; the D is unclear. Deletions cut 1 base from V and 0 bases from J, with 7 bases between. The CDR3 has 16 residues. Germline V gene data show CDR1 as SGHTA and CDR2 as FQGNSA. The CDR3 is CASSLEGRSGANVLTF. CDR3 coding DNA: TGTGCCAGCAGCTTAGAGGGTCGCTCTGGGGCCAACGTCCTGACTTTC.

This clonotype appeared a single time. CDR3 sequence (DNA): TGTGCCAGCAGCTTATCAGGGGGAGAGAACACTGAAGCTTTCTTT. Translation: CASSLSGGENTEAFF. This chain links TRBV7-3 with TRBJ1-1; 7 bases align to TRBD1. The CDR3 contains 15 residues. The V gene's germline CDR1 is SGHTA and CDR2 FQGTGA. V dropped 2 bases and J dropped 1; count of bases not matched to a gene: 4.

The J gene is TRBJ1-1, the V gene TRBV5-1; a weak D match, TRBD1 (6 bases). The CDR3 spans 13 residues. V was cut by 2 bases and J by 10 bases, with 15 bases left in between. Germline assignment: CDR1 SGHRS and CDR2 YFSETQ. The CDR3 spells CASSFSGTLTAFF. CDR3 nucleotides: TGCGCCAGCAGCTTTTCAGGGACATTGACAGCTTTCTTT.

This clonotype was detected many times. V usage is TRBV9 and J usage is TRBJ2-5; 11 positions agree with TRBD2. With 5 bases clipped from V and 4 bases from J, the junction kept 7 bases outside the gene matches. CDR3 length equals 15 residues. Germline values: CDR1 SGDLS, CDR2 YYNGEE. The CDR3 sequence is CASSLAGGVGETQYF. Written as DNA, the CDR3 is TGTGCCAGCAGTCTAGCGGGAGGCGTGGGAGAGACCCAGTACTTC. The full variable domain, completed using reference TRBV9 and TRBJ2-5, is DSGVTQTPKHLITATGQRVTLRCSPRSGDLSVYWYQQSLDQGLQFLIQYYNGEERAKGNILERFSAQQFPDLHSELNLSSLELGDSALYFCASSLAGGVGETQYFGPGTRLLVL.